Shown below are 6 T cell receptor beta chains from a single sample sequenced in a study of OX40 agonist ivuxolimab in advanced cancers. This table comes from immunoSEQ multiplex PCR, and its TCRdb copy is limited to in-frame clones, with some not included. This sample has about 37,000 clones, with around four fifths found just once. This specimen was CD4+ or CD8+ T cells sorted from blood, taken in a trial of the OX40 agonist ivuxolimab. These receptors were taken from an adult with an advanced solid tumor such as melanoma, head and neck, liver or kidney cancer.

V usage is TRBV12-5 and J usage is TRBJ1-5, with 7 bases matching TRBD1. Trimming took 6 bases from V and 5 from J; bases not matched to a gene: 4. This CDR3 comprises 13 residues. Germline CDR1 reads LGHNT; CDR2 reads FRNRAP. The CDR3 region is CASGLDRDQPQHF. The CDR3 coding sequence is TGTGCTAGTGGACTCGACAGGGATCAGCCCCAGCATTTT. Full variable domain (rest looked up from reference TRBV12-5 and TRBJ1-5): DARVTQTPRHKVTEMGQEVTMRCQPILGHNTVFWYRQTMMQGLELLAYFRNRAPLDDSGMPKDRFSAEMPDATLATLKIQPSEPRDSAVYFCASGLDRDQPQHFGDGTRLSIL.

CDR3 region: CASSSRDRSSYEQYF. The CDR3 DNA sequence: TGTGCCAGCAGTTCCCGGGACAGGTCATCCTACGAGCAGTACTTC. The chain has TRBV5-4 and TRBJ2-7; 8 bases match TRBD1. J was trimmed by 1 base and V by 5 bases; bases with no gene match: 8. CDR3 size: 15 residues. The V gene's germline CDR1 is SGHNT and CDR2 YYREEE (reference sequence).

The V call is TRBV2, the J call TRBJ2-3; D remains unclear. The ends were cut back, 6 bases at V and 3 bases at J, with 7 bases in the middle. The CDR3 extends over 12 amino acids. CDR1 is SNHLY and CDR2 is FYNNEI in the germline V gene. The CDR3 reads CASSILTDTQYF. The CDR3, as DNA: TGTGCCAGCAGCATCCTTACAGATACGCAGTATTTT.

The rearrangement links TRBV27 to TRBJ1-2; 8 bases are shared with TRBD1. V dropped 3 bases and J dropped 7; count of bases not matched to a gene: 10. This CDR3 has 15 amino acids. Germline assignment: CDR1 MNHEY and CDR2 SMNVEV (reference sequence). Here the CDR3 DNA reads TGTGCCAGCAGTTTGGATCAGGGGGCTGGTGGTGGCTACACCTTC. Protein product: CASSLDQGAGGGYTF.

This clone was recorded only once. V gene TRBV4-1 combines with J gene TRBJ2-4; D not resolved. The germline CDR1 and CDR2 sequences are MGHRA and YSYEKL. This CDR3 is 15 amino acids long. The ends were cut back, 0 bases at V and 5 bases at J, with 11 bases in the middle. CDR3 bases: TGCGCCAGCAGCCAAGATTTTGGACGGGAAAACATTCAGTACTTC. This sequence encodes CASSQDFGRENIQYF.

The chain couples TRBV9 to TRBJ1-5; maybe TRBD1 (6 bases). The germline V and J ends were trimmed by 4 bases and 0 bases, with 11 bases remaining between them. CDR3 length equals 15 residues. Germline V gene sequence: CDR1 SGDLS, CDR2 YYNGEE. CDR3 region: CASSPTGHSNQPQHF. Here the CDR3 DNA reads TGTGCCAGCAGCCCTACAGGGCATAGCAATCAGCCCCAGCATTTT.